A selection of T cell receptor beta chains follows, all from one sample in a study of cytomegalovirus exposure and HLA in healthy donors. Profiling relied on immunoSEQ multiplex PCR, and the TCRdb table lists in-frame clones only, not all of them. The table shows roughly 190,000 clones, with approximately 86% occurring only once. Sequencing was carried out using PBMCs. These receptors all come from a man aged 25-40 years in good health and CMV-seropositive. The CDR3 runs from the conserved cysteine through the conserved F or W.

v_call	j_call	cdr3_aa
TRBV4-2	TRBJ1-1	CASSPRLTGYTEAFF
TRBV28	TRBJ2-1	CASRAATFNEQFF
TRBV5-6	TRBJ2-1	CASSPGGPWMRNEQFF
TRBV6-6	TRBJ2-7	CASSLRTLAGGYEQYF
TRBV5-1	TRBJ2-7	CASSLAPGNEQYF
TRBV9	TRBJ1-4	CASSFKQSGEKLFF
TRBV29-1	TRBJ1-3	CSVEATGGTGNTIYF
TRBV28	TRBJ2-7	CASSRRYEQYF
TRBV5-1	TRBJ2-1	CASSLRADPNEQFF
TRBV6-5	TRBJ2-5	CASSTGTDQETQYF
TRBV7-2	TRBJ2-3	CASSSSRVGDTQYF
TRBV7-6	TRBJ2-7	CASSPTGLGPYEQYF
TRBV28	TRBJ2-2	CASSLLAVSTGELFF
TRBV4-2	TRBJ2-7	CASSQDWYEQYF
TRBV4-1	TRBJ1-1	CASSQGRGQGGPESTEAFF
TRBV7-9	TRBJ2-7	CASSFLVAYEQYF
TRBV28	TRBJ1-2	CASRIQGALGYTF
TRBV7-9	TRBJ1-3	CASSLQGRNTIYF
TRBV18	TRBJ1-3	CASSLRGPKGDGNTIYF
TRBV27	TRBJ2-7	CASSFMDPSGPYEQYF
TRBV27	TRBJ2-7	CASSFDGYEQYF
TRBV7-3	TRBJ2-1	CASSLSKGPYNEQFF
TRBV4-2	TRBJ1-6	CASSQDLRAPGQGYNSPLHF
TRBV18	TRBJ1-2	CASSPSGGNGYTF
TRBV7-3	TRBJ1-6	CASSLFSGQNSPLHF
TRBV9	TRBJ2-7	CASSGTSESYEQYF
TRBV4-3	TRBJ1-2	CASSQVFLGASYGYTF
TRBV5-1	TRBJ2-3	CASSLDLRSSDTQYF
TRBV18	TRBJ2-5	CASSTRGTAQETQYF
TRBV6-5	TRBJ2-3	CASSFRGAAGGTQYF
TRBV6-6	TRBJ1-1	CASSYSRQHPDTEAFF
TRBV27	TRBJ1-5	CASRGVRMSNQPQHF
TRBV25-1	TRBJ2-1	CASRLAGEAYNEQFF
TRBV7-6	TRBJ2-1	CASSFGTLFGENEQFF
TRBV27	TRBJ1-2	CASRPPGTGNAGYTF